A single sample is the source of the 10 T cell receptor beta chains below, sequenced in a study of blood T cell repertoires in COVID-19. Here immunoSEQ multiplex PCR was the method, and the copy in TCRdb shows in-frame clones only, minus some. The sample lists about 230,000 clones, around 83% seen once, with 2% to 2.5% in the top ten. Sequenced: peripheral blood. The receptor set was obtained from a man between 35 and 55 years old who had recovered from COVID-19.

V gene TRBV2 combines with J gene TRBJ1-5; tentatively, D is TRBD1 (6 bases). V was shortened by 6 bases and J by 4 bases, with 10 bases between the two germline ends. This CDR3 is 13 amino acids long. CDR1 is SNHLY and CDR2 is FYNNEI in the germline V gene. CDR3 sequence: CASRGTGNQPQHF. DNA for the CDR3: TGTGCCAGCAGAGGAACAGGGAATCAGCCCCAGCATTTT.

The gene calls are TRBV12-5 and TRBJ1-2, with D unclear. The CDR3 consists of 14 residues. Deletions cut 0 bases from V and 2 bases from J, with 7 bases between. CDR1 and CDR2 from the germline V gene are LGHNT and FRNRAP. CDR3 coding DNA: TGTGCTAGTGGTTTGGTCCCGGGGAACTATGGCTACACCTTC. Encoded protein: CASGLVPGNYGYTF.

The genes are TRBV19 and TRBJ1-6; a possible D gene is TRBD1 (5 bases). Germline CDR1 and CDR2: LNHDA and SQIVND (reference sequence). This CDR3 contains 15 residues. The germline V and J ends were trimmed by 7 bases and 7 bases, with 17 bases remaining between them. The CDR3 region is CASNNVWGGNSPLHF. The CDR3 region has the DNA TGTGCCAGTAATAATGTGTGGGGGGGGAATTCACCCCTCCACTTT.

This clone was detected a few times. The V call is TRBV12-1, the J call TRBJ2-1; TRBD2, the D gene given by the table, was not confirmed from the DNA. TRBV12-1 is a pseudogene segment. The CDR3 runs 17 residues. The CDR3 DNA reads TGTGCCAGCAGCTTAGCGGGAGGCCCAAGCTCCTACAATGAGCAGTTCTTC. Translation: CASSLAGGPSSYNEQFF.

For the CDR3, the DNA is TGTGCCAGTAGTCGACAGAGCCAGAATGAAAAACTGTTTTTT. This encodes CASSRQSQNEKLFF. V gene TRBV19 combines with J gene TRBJ1-4; possibly TRBD1 for D (5 bases). This CDR3 region has 14 residues. Trimming pared 5 bases from V and 5 bases from J, leaving 12 bases between. Germline V gene data show CDR1 as LNHDA and CDR2 as SQIVND (reference sequence).

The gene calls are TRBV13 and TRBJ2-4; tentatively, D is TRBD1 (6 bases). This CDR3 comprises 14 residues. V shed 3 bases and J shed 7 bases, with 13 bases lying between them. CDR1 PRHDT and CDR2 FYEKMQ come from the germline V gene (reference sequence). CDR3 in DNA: TGTGCCAGCAGCTTCCAGGGGATTCGGAACATTCAGTACTTC. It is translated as CASSFQGIRNIQYF.

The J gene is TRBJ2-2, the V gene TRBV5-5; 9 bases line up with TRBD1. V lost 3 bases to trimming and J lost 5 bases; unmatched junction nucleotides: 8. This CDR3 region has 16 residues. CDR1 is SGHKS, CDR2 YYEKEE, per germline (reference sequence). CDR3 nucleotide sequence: TGTGCCAGCAGCTCCCGACAGGGGGATCGGACCGGGGAGCTGTTTTTT. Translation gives CASSSRQGDRTGELFF.

In DNA form, the CDR3 reads TGTGCCAGCAGCCAAGGGGTTAGGGGAGGGGATACGCAGTATTTT. As protein: CASSQGVRGGDTQYF. The chain uses TRBV3-1 (or the pseudogene TRBV3-2) and TRBJ2-3; 7 nucleotides line up with TRBD2. In germline, CDR1 is LGHDT, CDR2 YNNKEL (reference sequence). The CDR3 loop spans 15 amino acids. Trimming cost V 1 base and J 6 bases; bases outside gene matches: 7.

CDR3 DNA: TGTGCCTCGGGGGGGGCCGGGACAGAGGCCCAGTTCTTC. Translation gives CASGGAGTEAQFF. The chain couples TRBV19 to TRBJ2-1; weak D call: TRBD2 (8 bases). Germline V lookup: CDR1 LNHDA, CDR2 SQIVND (reference sequence). Trimming removed 11 bases at V and 13 bases at J, with 24 bases between. The CDR3 runs to 13 residues. Looking up the rest from reference TRBV19 and TRBJ2-1 gives the full variable domain: DGGITQSPKYLFRKEGQNVTLSCEQNLNHDAMYWYRQDPGQGLRLIYYSQIVNDFQKGDIAEGYSVSREKKESFPLTVTSAQKNPTAFYLCASGGAGTEAQFFGPGTRLTVL.

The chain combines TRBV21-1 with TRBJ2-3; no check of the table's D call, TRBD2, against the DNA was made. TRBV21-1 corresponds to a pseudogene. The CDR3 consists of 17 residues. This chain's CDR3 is CASSKPSVAEVTDTQYF. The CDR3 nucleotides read TGTGCCAGCAGCAAGCCCTCTGTAGCGGAGGTCACAGATACGCAGTATTTT.